This record covers a single T cell receptor (beta chain). Its target is unknown. The authors reverse transcribed all of the isolated RNA, so sequencing captured expressed TCRB transcripts. The assay was immunoSEQ multiplex PCR, and TCRdb's table has in-frame clones only and misses some. This repertoire shows roughly 380,000 clones, roughly a fifth found once; its top ten account for roughly 0.045%. This specimen comes from a study of beta chain features in type 1 diabetes. Overall study: The patient and healthy donor groups were comparable for age, gender and cell yields.

Blood was drawn once from each donor into heparinised tubes. The draws averaged about 120 mL. The germline V gene encodes CDR1 MNHNY and CDR2 SVGAGI (reference sequence). V was trimmed by 6 bases and J by 10 bases, leaving 10 bases between them. CDR3 length equals 11 residues. Overall study findings and caveats: A pattern of fewer insertions and more deletions at VDJ junctions was seen in type 1 diabetes patients. TCRB CDR3s were moderately but significantly shorter in Type 1 diabetes patients in all four CD4+ subsets.

V usage is TRBV6-6 and J usage is TRBJ2-1, with D perhaps TRBD1 (6 bases). Sequenced material: naive CD4+ T cells from blood. This TCR was sampled from a woman aged 18 to 35 in good health. In DNA, the CDR3 is TGTGCCAGCAGGGCGCAGGGGGAGCAGTTCTTC. Residues: CASRAQGEQFF.